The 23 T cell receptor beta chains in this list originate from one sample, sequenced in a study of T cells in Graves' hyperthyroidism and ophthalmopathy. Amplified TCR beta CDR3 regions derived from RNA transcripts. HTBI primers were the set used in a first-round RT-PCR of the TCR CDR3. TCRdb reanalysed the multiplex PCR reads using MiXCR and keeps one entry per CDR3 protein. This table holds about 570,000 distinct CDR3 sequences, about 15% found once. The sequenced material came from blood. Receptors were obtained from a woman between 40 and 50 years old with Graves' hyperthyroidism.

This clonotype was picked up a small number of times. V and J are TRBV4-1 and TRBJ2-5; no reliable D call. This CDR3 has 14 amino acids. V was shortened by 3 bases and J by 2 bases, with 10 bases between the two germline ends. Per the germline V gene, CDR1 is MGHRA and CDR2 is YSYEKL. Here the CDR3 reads CASSHGLTQETQYF. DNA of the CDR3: TGCGCCAGCAGCCACGGGTTGACGCAAGAGACCCAGTACTTC.

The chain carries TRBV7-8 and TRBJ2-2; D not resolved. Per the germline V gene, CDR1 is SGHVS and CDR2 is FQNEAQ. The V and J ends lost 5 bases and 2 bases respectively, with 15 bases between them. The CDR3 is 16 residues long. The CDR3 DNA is TGTGCCAGCAGCCCTAGGGCAGCCGGAAACACCGGGGAGCTGTTTTTT. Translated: CASSPRAAGNTGELFF. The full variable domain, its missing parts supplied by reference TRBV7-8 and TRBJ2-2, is GAGVSQSPRYKVAKRGQDVALRCDPISGHVSLFWYQQALGQGPEFLTYFQNEAQLDKSGLPSDRFFAERPEGSVSTLKIQRTQQEDSAVYLCASSPRAAGNTGELFFGEGSRLTVL.

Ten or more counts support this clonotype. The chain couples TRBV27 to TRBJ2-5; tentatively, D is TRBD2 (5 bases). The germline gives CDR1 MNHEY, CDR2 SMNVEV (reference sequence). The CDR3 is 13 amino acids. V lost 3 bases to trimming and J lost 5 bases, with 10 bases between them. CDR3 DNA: TGTGCCAGCAGTTTCGAGGGTGGCGAGACCCAGTACTTC. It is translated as CASSFEGGETQYF.

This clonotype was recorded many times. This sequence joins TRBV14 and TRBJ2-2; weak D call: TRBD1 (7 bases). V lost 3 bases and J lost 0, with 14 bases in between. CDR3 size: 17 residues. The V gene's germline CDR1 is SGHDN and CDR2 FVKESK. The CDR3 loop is CASSHRQGGPNTGELFF. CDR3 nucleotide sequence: TGTGCCAGCAGCCATAGACAGGGAGGACCGAACACCGGGGAGCTGTTTTTT. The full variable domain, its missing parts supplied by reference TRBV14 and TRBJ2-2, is EAGVTQFPSHSVIEKGQTVTLRCDPISGHDNLYWYRRVMGKEIKFLLHFVKESKQDESGMPNNRFLAERTGGTYSTLKVQPAELEDSGVYFCASSHRQGGPNTGELFFGEGSRLTVL.

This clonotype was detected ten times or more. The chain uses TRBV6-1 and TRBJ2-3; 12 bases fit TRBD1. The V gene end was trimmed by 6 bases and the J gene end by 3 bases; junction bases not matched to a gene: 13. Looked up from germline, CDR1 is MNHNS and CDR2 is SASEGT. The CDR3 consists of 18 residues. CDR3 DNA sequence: TGTGCCAGCAGGCAACTGCCGGGACAGGGGGCCCTAACAGATACGCAGTATTTT. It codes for CASRQLPGQGALTDTQYF.

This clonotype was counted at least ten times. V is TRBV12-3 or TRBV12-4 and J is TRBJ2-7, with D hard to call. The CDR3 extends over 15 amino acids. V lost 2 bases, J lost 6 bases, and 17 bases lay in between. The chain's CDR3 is CASSLLPRLVGEQYF. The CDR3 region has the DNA TGTGCCAGCAGTTTACTCCCTCGGTTAGTCGGCGAGCAGTACTTC.

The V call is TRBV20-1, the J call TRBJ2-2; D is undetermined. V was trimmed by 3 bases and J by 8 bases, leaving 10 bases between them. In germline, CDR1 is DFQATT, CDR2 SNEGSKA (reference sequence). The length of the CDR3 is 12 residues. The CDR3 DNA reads TGCAGTGCTAGTCCCGGGCCTGGGGAGCTGTTTTTT. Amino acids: CSASPGPGELFF.

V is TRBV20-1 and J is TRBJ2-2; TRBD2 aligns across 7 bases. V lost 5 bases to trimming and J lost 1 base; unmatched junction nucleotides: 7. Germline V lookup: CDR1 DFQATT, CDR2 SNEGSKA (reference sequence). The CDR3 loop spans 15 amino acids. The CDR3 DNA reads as TGCAGTGCTCGTATGACTAGCAAGAACACCGGGGAGCTGTTTTTT. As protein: CSARMTSKNTGELFF.

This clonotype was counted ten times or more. Here the CDR3 reads CASNQGSLNTEAFF. The CDR3 coding sequence is TGCGCCAGTAATCAGGGATCCCTGAACACTGAAGCTTTCTTT. V and J are TRBV10-2 and TRBJ1-1; possibly TRBD1 for D (5 bases). V gave up 9 bases and J gave up 0 bases, with 14 bases separating them. The CDR3 loop spans 14 amino acids. In germline, CDR1 is WSHSY, CDR2 SAAADI.

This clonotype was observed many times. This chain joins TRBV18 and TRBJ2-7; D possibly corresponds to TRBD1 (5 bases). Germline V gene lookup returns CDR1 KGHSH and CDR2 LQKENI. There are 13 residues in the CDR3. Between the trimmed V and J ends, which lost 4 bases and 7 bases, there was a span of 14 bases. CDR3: CASSQTAVWEQYF. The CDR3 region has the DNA TGTGCCAGCTCACAGACAGCTGTCTGGGAGCAGTACTTC.

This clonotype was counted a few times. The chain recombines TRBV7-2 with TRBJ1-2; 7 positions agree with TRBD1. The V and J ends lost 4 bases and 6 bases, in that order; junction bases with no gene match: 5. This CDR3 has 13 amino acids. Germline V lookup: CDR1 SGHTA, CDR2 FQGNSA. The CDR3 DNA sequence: TGTGCCAGCAGCTCCGGACAGGTTGATGGCTACACCTTC. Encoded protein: CASSSGQVDGYTF.

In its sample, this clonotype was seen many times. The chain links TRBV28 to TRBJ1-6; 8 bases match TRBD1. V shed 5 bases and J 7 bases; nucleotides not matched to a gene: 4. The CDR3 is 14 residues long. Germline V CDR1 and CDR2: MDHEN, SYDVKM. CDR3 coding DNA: TGTGCCAGCAGTGACCGGGACAGGAATTCACCCCTCCACTTT. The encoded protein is CASSDRDRNSPLHF.

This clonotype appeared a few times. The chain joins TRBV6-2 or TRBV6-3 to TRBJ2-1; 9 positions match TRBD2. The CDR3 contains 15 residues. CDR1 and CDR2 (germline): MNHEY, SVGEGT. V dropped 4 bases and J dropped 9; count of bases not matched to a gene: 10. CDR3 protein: CASSSPGLASGEQFF. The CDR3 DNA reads TGTGCCAGCAGTTCTCCGGGACTAGCCTCCGGTGAGCAGTTCTTC.

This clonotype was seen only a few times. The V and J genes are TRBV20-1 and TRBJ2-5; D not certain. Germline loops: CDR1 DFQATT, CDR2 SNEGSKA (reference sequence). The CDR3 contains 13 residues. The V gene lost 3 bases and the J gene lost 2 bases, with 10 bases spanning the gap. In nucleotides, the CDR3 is TGCAGTGCTAGGCCCGATTCGCAAGAGACCCAGTACTTC. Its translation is CSARPDSQETQYF.

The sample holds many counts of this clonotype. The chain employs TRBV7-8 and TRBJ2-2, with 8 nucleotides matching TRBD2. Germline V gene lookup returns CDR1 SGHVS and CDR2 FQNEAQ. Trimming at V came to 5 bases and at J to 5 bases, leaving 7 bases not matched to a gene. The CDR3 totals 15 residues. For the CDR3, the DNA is TGTGCCAGCAGCACGAGCGGGAGAGTTACCGGGGAGCTGTTTTTT. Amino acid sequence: CASSTSGRVTGELFF.

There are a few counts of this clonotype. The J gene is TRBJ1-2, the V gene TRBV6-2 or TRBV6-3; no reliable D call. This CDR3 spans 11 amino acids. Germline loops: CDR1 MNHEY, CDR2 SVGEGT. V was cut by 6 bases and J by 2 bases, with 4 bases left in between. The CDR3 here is CASRRNYGYTF. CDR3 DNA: TGTGCCAGCAGGCGAAACTATGGCTACACCTTC.

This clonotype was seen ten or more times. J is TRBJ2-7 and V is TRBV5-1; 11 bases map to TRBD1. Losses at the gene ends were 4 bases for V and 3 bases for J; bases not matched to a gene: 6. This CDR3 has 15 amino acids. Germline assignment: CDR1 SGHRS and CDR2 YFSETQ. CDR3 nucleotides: TGCGCCAGCAGCGTCGGGACAGGGGGAAACTACGAGCAGTACTTC. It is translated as CASSVGTGGNYEQYF. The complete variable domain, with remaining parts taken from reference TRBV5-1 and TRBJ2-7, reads KAGVTQTPRYLIKTRGQQVTLSCSPISGHRSVSWYQQTPGQGLQFLFEYFSETQRNKGNFPGRFSGRQFSNSRSEMNVSTLELGDSALYLCASSVGTGGNYEQYFGPGTRLTVT.

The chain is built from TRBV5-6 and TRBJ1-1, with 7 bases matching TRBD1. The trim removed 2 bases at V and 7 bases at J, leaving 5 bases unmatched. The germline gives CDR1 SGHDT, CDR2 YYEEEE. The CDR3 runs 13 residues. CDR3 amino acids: CASSFGTENEAFF. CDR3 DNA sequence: TGTGCCAGCAGCTTCGGGACAGAGAATGAAGCTTTCTTT.

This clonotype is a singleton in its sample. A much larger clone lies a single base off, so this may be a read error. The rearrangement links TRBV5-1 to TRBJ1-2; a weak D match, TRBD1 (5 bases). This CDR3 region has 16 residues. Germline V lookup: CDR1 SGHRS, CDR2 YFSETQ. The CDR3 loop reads CPSSSQWGAANYGYTF. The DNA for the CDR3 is TGCCCCAGCAGCTCCCAATGGGGCGCAGCTAACTATGGCTACACCTTC. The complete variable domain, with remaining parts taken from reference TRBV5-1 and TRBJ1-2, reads KAGVTQTPRYLIKTRGQQVTLSCSPISGHRSVSWYQQTPGQGLQFLFEYFSETQRNKGNFPGRFSGRQFSNSRSEMNVSTLELGDSALYLCPSSSQWGAANYGYTFGSGTRLTVV.

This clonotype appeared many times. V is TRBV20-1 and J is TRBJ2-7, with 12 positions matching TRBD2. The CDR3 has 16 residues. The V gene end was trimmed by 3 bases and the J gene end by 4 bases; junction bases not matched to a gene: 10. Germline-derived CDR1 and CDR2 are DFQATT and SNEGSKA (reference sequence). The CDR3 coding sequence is TGCAGTGCTAGCTCTACGACTAGCGGGAGAAGGTACGAGCAGTACTTC. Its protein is CSASSTTSGRRYEQYF.

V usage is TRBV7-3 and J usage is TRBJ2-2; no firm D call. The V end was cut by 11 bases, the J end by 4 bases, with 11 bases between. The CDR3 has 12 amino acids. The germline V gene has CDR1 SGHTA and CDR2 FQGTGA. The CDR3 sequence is CAGEQPTGELFF. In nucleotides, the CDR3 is TGTGCCGGCGAACAGCCCACCGGGGAGCTGTTTTTT.

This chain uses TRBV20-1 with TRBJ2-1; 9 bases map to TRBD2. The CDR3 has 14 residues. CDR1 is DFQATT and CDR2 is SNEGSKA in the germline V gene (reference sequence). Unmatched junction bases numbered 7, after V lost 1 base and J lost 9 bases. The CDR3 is CSARVAGEWAEQFF. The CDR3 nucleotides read TGCAGTGCTAGAGTAGCGGGAGAATGGGCTGAGCAGTTCTTC.

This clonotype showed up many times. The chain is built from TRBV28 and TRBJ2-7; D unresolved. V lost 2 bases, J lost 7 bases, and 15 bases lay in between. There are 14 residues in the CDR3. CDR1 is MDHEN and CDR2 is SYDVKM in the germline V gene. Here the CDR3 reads CASSLTASSEEQYF. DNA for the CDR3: TGTGCCAGCAGTTTAACAGCGAGCAGTGAAGAGCAGTACTTC. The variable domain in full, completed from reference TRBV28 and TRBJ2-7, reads DVKVTQSSRYLVKRTGEKVFLECVQDMDHENMFWYRQDPGLGLRLIYFSYDVKMKEKGDIPEGYSVSREKKERFSLILESASTNQTSMYLCASSLTASSEEQYFGPGTRLTVT.